This T cell receptor beta chain stems from a study of vaccination and CD4 T cells after COVID-19. In the study overall: Post-vaccine sampling followed dose two by a median about 72 days (range 14 to 241).

Sample share makes this clonotype medium-sized (0.01 to 0.1%). Its antigen is not known. Documented treatment: roughly 10-day PBMC culture with coronavirus spike peptide pools or control peptides (ViraFEST assay). Half the medium was exchanged for fresh IL-2 medium on days 3 and 7. An Oncomine TCR Beta short-read assay was used to sequence the DNA from cultured CD4+ T cells. TCRdb fed the PCR reads into MiXCR, producing one record per CDR3 protein. This table holds fewer than 4,000 distinct CDR3 sequences, 17% found once. Regarding the study as a whole: The cohort comprised relatively few convalescent patients, and no early post-infection timepoints were analyzed. Researchers report that a median roughly 90% of reactive clones in convalescent patients surfaced only post-vaccination.

Germline CDR1 and CDR2: KGHDR and SFDVKD. With 3 bases removed from V and 6 bases from J, the gap between germline ends came to 15 bases. The CDR3 consists of 15 residues. V gene TRBV24-1 combines with J gene TRBJ2-3; possibly TRBD1 for D (6 bases). This clonotype was sampled from a human donor who had recovered from COVID-19. Sequencing was done on a sample of CD4+ T cells from blood, cultured in vitro. The CDR3 loop reads CATSDNRGTRDTQYF. The DNA for the CDR3 is TGTGCCACCAGTGATAATAGGGGGACGAGGGATACGCAGTATTTT.